The rows below give T cell receptor beta chains drawn from one sample of a study of CD8 T cells in Susac syndrome. TCRdb passed the immunoSEQ multiplex PCR reads through MiXCR, listing each CDR3 protein once. Of tens of thousands of distinct CDR3 sequences detected, roughly 95% appear once; the ten largest clones hold 0.55% to 0.75%. Sequenced: CD8+ T cells from PBMCs. These receptors originate from a human donor with Susac syndrome. Both conserved end residues are part of each CDR3. D genes are given only for firm matches. Clone size is not always given. Where it is, it says once, few, many or a class for expanded clones.

J gene,D gene,clone size,V gene,CDR3 protein,CDR3 DNA
TRBJ1-1,.,.,TRBV19,CASSPRASTGAFF,TGTGCCAGTAGTCCCCGGGCCTCTACGGGAGCTTTCTTT
TRBJ1-6,TRBD1,.,TRBV5-1,CASSFDTPDRGNSPLHF,TGCGCCAGCAGCTTCGATACCCCGGACAGGGGAAATTCACCCCTCCACTTT
TRBJ1-2,TRBD1,.,TRBV9,CASSVEGGHGYTF,TGTGCCAGCAGCGTAGAAGGGGGCCATGGCTACACCTTC
TRBJ2-7,.,.,TRBV30,CAWTQSGTEQYF,TGTGCCTGGACACAATCCGGGACCGAGCAGTACTTC
TRBJ2-6,.,once,TRBV7-8,CASWHPSGANVLTF,TGTGCCAGCTGGCACCCCTCTGGGGCCAACGTCCTGACTTTC
TRBJ2-7,.,.,TRBV7-2,CASSLSQGSYEQYF,TGTGCCAGCAGCTTATCCCAGGGATCCTACGAGCAGTACTTC
TRBJ1-4,TRBD1,.,TRBV4-2,CASSQSGQGIVTNEKLFF,TGTGCCAGCAGCCAATCGGGACAGGGGATCGTAACTAATGAAAAACTGTTTTTT
TRBJ1-2,.,.,TRBV24-1,CATSDAAQRYGYTF,TGTGCCACCAGTGACGCAGCTCAGCGGTATGGCTACACCTTC
TRBJ2-1,.,.,TRBV28,CASSQYGRSYNEQFF,TGTGCCAGCAGTCAGTACGGGCGTTCCTACAATGAGCAGTTCTTC
TRBJ2-1,.,.,TRBV11-2,CASSLLDEQFF,TGTGCCAGCAGCTTATTGGATGAGCAGTTCTTC
TRBJ2-3,.,.,TRBV5-6,CASSIGDTDTQYF,TGTGCCAGCAGTATTGGGGACACAGATACGCAGTATTTT
TRBJ1-1,.,once,TRBV30,CAWSSPRNTEAFF,TGTGCCTGGAGTTCTCCGAGGAACACTGAAGCTTTCTTT
TRBJ1-1,.,.,TRBV10-2,CASCNSNTEAFF,TGCGCCAGCTGCAACTCGAACACTGAAGCTTTCTTT
TRBJ2-7,.,.,TRBV20-1,CSARDGGGVFSYEQYF,TGCAGTGCTAGAGATGGAGGAGGGGTTTTCTCCTACGAGCAGTACTTC
TRBJ1-5,.,once,TRBV20-1,CSASPDRNQPQHF,TGCAGTGCCAGCCCGGACCGGAATCAGCCCCAGCATTTT
TRBJ2-5,.,.,TRBV20-1,CSARESQETQYF,TGCAGTGCTAGAGAATCCCAAGAGACCCAGTACTTC
TRBJ2-1,TRBD2,once,TRBV7-2,CASSFSRGGRNEQFF,TGTGCCAGCAGCTTCTCGCGGGGGGGCCGTAATGAGCAGTTCTTC
TRBJ2-7,TRBD1,.,TRBV9,CASSVAQGAYEQYF,TGTGCCAGCAGTGTCGCCCAGGGGGCCTACGAGCAGTACTTC
TRBJ1-1,.,.,TRBV2,CASSEARAVEAFF,TGTGCCAGCAGTGAAGCCAGGGCGGTTGAAGCTTTCTTT
TRBJ2-1,.,once,TRBV13,CASSLEFF,TGTGCCAGCAGCTTGGAGTTCTTC
TRBJ1-6,TRBD1,.,TRBV7-3,CASSLGDRSSPLHF,TGTGCCAGCAGCCTGGGGGACAGGTCCTCACCCCTCCACTTT
TRBJ2-7,TRBD1,.,TRBV28,CASSSRTGNYEQYF,TGTGCCAGCAGTTCGAGGACAGGGAACTACGAGCAGTACTTC
TRBJ2-1,.,.,TRBV6-5,CASRLGPISVEQFF,TGTGCCAGCAGACTCGGACCCATCAGCGTTGAGCAGTTCTTC
TRBJ1-1,.,.,TRBV4-1,CASSQDGGGSEAFF,TGCGCCAGCAGCCAAGACGGGGGGGGCAGTGAAGCTTTCTTT
TRBJ2-5,TRBD2,.,TRBV18,CASSPNQGGETQYF,TGTGCCAGCTCACCAAATCAGGGAGGGGAGACCCAGTACTTC
TRBJ1-5,TRBD1,.,TRBV19,CASGTGLNAQPQHF,TGTGCCAGTGGGACAGGGTTGAATGCGCAGCCCCAGCATTTT
TRBJ2-5,TRBD2,once,TRBV6-1,CASSGPLRGLAGYGAWAQYF,TGTGCCAGCAGCGGACCCCTGAGGGGACTAGCGGGATACGGGGCGTGGGCCCAGTACTTC
TRBJ1-1,.,.,TRBV6-1,CASSAYREGPMNTEAFF,TGTGCCAGCAGTGCTTACAGGGAGGGCCCCATGAACACTGAAGCTTTCTTT
TRBJ2-4,.,.,TRBV18,CASSPSPEPKNIQYF,TGTGCCAGCTCACCGAGTCCAGAACCGAAAAACATTCAGTACTTC
TRBJ2-1,TRBD2,once,TRBV20-1,CSAKTSGSYNEQFF,TGCAGTGCGAAGACTAGCGGATCCTACAATGAGCAGTTCTTC
TRBJ2-3,TRBD2,.,TRBV15,CATSRVSGGGGTDTQYF,TGTGCCACCAGCAGAGTCAGCGGGGGAGGAGGCACAGATACGCAGTATTTT
TRBJ2-7,.,once,TRBV20-1,CSAWEDGPGQYF,TGCAGTGCCTGGGAGGATGGGCCGGGGCAGTACTTC
TRBJ1-2,.,.,TRBV12-3/TRBV12-4,CASSLSGDYGYTF,TGTGCCAGCAGTTTATCAGGGGACTATGGCTACACCTTC
TRBJ2-5,TRBD1,few,TRBV19,CASSRDRETQYF,TGTGCCAGTAGCAGGGACAGGGAGACCCAGTACTTC
TRBJ2-7,TRBD1,.,TRBV30,CAWSVIGGHEQYF,TGTGCCTGGAGTGTAATAGGGGGCCACGAGCAGTACTTC